One sample yielded the 22 T cell receptor beta chains listed below, sequenced in a study of blood T cell repertoires in COVID-19. Using immunoSEQ multiplex PCR, the repertoire was profiled, and TCRdb retains in-frame clones only, with some absent. Of around 370,000 clones in the sample, over 80% were seen once. Sequences were obtained from peripheral blood. These TCRs come from a woman aged 45-65 years with COVID-19, enrolled during active disease.

This clone has only one observation. The rearrangement uses TRBV24-1 and TRBJ2-2; D call uncertain. The CDR3 runs 15 residues. The V end lost 1 base, the J end lost 2 bases, and 7 bases lay between the germline ends. Germline CDR1 reads KGHDR; CDR2 reads SFDVKD. The CDR3 nucleotides read TGTGCCACCAGTGATTTTGCGCCCAACACCGGGGAGCTGTTTTTT. Its translation: CATSDFAPNTGELFF.

The rearrangement joins TRBV5-6 to TRBJ1-3; D is undetermined. The CDR3 totals 13 residues. Germline lookup yields CDR1 SGHDT and CDR2 YYEEEE. The V and J ends lost 5 bases and 4 bases respectively, with 10 bases between them. CDR3 protein: CASRSQVGNTIYF. Written as DNA, the CDR3 is TGTGCCAGCAGGTCGCAGGTGGGAAACACCATATATTTT.

This chain connects TRBV5-1 to TRBJ1-2; perhaps TRBD1 as D (5 bases). The CDR3 sequence is 14 residues long. The germline V gene has CDR1 SGHRS and CDR2 YFSETQ. Trimming pared 8 bases from V and 4 bases from J, leaving 18 bases between. In nucleotides, the CDR3 is TGCGCCAGTACGAAAACTGACAGAAGCTATGGCTACACCTTC. Its translation: CASTKTDRSYGYTF.

With regard to this clone: A junction boundary mismatches the germline segment, possibly from a read error. The chain has TRBV10-3 and TRBJ2-1; TRBD2 might be the D (6 bases). CDR3 length: 16 residues. CDR1 ENHRY and CDR2 SYGVKD come from the germline V gene. The CDR3: CAISDTSSGSYNEQFF. CDR3 coding DNA: TGTGCCATCAGTGACACCAGTAGCGGCTCCTACAATGAACAGTTCTTC.

This chain joins TRBV24-1 and TRBJ2-1, with 8 bases lining up with TRBD2. With V trimmed by 4 bases and J by 0 bases, 4 bases remained unmatched. Germline CDR1 reads KGHDR; CDR2 reads SFDVKD. The length of the CDR3 is 16 residues. CDR3 bases: TGTGCCACCAGTGAGTCCGGGACTAGCTCCTACAATGAGCAGTTCTTC. Its protein product is CATSESGTSSYNEQFF.

The sample holds a few counts of this clone. The chain joins TRBV29-1 to TRBJ2-7, with 7 bases fitting TRBD1. The CDR3 has 12 amino acids. The V gene end was trimmed by 6 bases and the J gene end by 7 bases; junction bases not matched to a gene: 9. The V gene's germline CDR1 is SQVTM and CDR2 ANQGSEA. The CDR3 bases are TGCAGCGTGGTCGGGACAGTAAGGGAGCAGTACTTC. It translates to CSVVGTVREQYF.

The V call is TRBV11-2, the J call TRBJ1-4; D may be TRBD1 (6 bases). Trimming shortened V by 0 bases and J by 3 bases, and 11 bases separated the two germline ends. Per the germline V gene, CDR1 is SGHAT and CDR2 is FQNNGV. The CDR3 is 16 residues long. CDR3 nucleotide sequence: TGTGCCAGCAGCTTAGATGGGGGCGTCTCTAATGAAAAACTGTTTTTT. It encodes CASSLDGGVSNEKLFF.

The V and J genes are TRBV5-4 and TRBJ2-2, with D tentatively TRBD1 (6 bases). Germline V lookup: CDR1 SGHNT, CDR2 YYREEE (reference sequence). CDR3 length: 15 residues. V dropped 3 bases and J dropped 0 bases, with 9 bases sitting between them. CDR3 in amino acids: CASSSRQANTGELFF. The DNA of the CDR3 is TGTGCCAGCAGCTCGAGACAGGCGAACACCGGGGAGCTGTTTTTT.

The CDR3 loop reads CASSYAGLAVTDTQYF. In nucleotides, the CDR3 is TGTGCCAGCAGTTACGCGGGACTAGCGGTCACAGATACGCAGTATTTT. This chain uses TRBV6-2 or TRBV6-3 with TRBJ2-3; 11 bases map to TRBD2. V gave up 2 bases and J gave up 2 bases; unmatched junction bases: 3. This CDR3 contains 16 residues. Per the germline V gene, CDR1 is MNHEY and CDR2 is SVGEGT.

The chain has TRBV6-2 or TRBV6-3 and TRBJ2-1; D is unresolved. CDR3 length equals 14 residues. Germline values: CDR1 MNHEY, CDR2 SVGEGT. V lost 5 bases to trimming and J lost 1 base, with 9 bases between them. This chain's CDR3 is CASSNSRSYNEQFF. The CDR3 nucleotides are TGTGCCAGCAGTAACAGTAGGTCCTACAATGAGCAGTTCTTC.

The CDR3 DNA reads TGTGCCAGCAGCTTAGTGGTTGAGACTAGCGGGAGGTTAGATACGCAGTATTTT. Encoded protein: CASSLVVETSGRLDTQYF. This rearrangement joins TRBV7-6 to TRBJ2-3, with 13 positions matching TRBD2. V shed 1 base, J shed 5 bases, and the junction held 9 bases outside the gene matches. CDR1 is SGHVS, CDR2 FNYEAQ, per germline. The CDR3 consists of 18 residues.

The chain recombines TRBV30 with TRBJ2-1; 13 nucleotides match TRBD2. V was clipped by 3 bases and J by 8 bases; unmatched bases: 4. The CDR3 consists of 14 residues. Germline assignment: CDR1 GTSNPN and CDR2 SVGIG (reference sequence). The CDR3 sequence is CAWRWTSGSYEQFF. The CDR3 DNA reads as TGTGCCTGGAGGTGGACTAGCGGGAGTTATGAGCAGTTCTTC.

The genes are TRBV6-6 and TRBJ1-4; no firm D call. This CDR3 has 15 residues. Between the trimmed V and J ends, which lost 3 bases and 5 bases, there was a span of 13 bases. Germline CDR1 is MNHNY and CDR2 is SVGAGI (reference sequence). The CDR3 loop is CASSYYAGRNEKLFF. CDR3 coding DNA: TGTGCCAGCAGTTATTATGCCGGGAGAAATGAAAAACTGTTTTTT.

The V call is TRBV9, the J call TRBJ2-7; D is perhaps TRBD1 (6 bases). V lost 6 bases and J 2 bases, leaving 18 bases between the germline ends. Germline loops: CDR1 SGDLS, CDR2 YYNGEE. The length of the CDR3 is 15 residues. The CDR3 sequence is CASTPGDVETYEQYF. The CDR3 DNA follows: TGTGCCAGCACCCCAGGGGATGTTGAAACCTACGAGCAGTACTTC.

The chain recombines TRBV7-3 with TRBJ2-3; 12 nucleotides line up with TRBD2. V lost 5 bases to trimming and J lost 4 bases; unmatched junction nucleotides: 4. Germline V gene sequence: CDR1 SGHTA, CDR2 FQGTGA. The CDR3 length is 15 residues. The CDR3 DNA follows: TGTGCCAGCAGCCAGACTAGCGGGAGCGCAGATACGCAGTATTTT. The encoded protein is CASSQTSGSADTQYF.

The V and J genes are TRBV3-1 (or the pseudogene TRBV3-2) and TRBJ1-6; 7 nucleotides line up with TRBD1. CDR3 size: 15 residues. Germline assignment: CDR1 LGHDT and CDR2 YNNKEL (reference sequence). With V trimmed by 4 bases and J by 5 bases, 5 bases remained unmatched. In nucleotides, the CDR3 is TGTGCCAGCAGCCCGGGGACAGCTAATAATTCACCCCTCCACTTT. Translating gives CASSPGTANNSPLHF.

The CDR3, as DNA: TGTGCCAGCAGCCCGGGACTTCTTATCTACAATGAGCAGTTCTTC. This sequence encodes CASSPGLLIYNEQFF. The rearrangement links TRBV3-1 (or the pseudogene TRBV3-2) to TRBJ2-1; D might be TRBD2 (6 bases). The CDR3 has 15 residues. Germline CDR1 reads LGHDT; CDR2 reads YNNKEL (reference sequence). Trimming took off 4 bases at V and 3 bases at J, with 13 bases between the two ends.

V is TRBV6-1 and J is TRBJ1-1; D might be TRBD1 (6 bases). The V gene's germline CDR1 is MNHNS and CDR2 SASEGT. Trimming stripped 4 bases from V and 4 bases from J, with 19 bases between. This CDR3 is 16 amino acids long. CDR3 sequence (DNA): TGTGCCAGCAGTGCCCCGGACAGCCCGGTAACCACTGAAGCTTTCTTT. Encoded protein: CASSAPDSPVTTEAFF.

This clone occurred once. The chain employs TRBV7-7 and TRBJ1-3, with a possible D match to TRBD1 (6 bases). Looked up from germline, CDR1 is SSHAT and CDR2 is FNYEAQ (reference sequence). V was trimmed by 2 bases and J by 0 bases, leaving 17 bases between them. The CDR3 has 18 residues. CDR3 sequence: CASSLSGPPGDSGNTIYF. The CDR3 DNA follows: TGTGCCAGCAGCTTAAGCGGCCCGCCAGGGGACTCTGGAAACACCATATATTTT.

V and J are TRBV28 and TRBJ1-1; TRBD1 is a possible D gene (5 bases). CDR3 length: 13 amino acids. Germline CDR1 reads MDHEN; CDR2 reads SYDVKM. V lost 6 bases to trimming and J lost 2 bases, with 10 bases between them. The CDR3 protein is CASRGTSNTEAFF. The CDR3 nucleotides are TGTGCCAGCAGGGGGACTTCCAACACTGAAGCTTTCTTT.

This chain connects TRBV5-1 to TRBJ1-2; D gene unclear. The CDR3 is made up of 13 amino acids. The germline V gene has CDR1 SGHRS and CDR2 YFSETQ. Trimming shortened V by 1 base and J by 3 bases, and 7 bases separated the two germline ends. The CDR3 spells CASSLSGDYGYTF. DNA of the CDR3: TGCGCCAGCAGCTTGAGTGGAGACTATGGCTACACCTTC.

The chain couples TRBV7-3 to TRBJ2-7, with 11 bases lining up with TRBD1. J lost 6 bases, V lost 3 bases, and 4 bases had no gene match. Germline V gives CDR1 SGHTA, CDR2 FQGTGA. This CDR3 contains 14 residues. CDR3 in amino acids: CASSFTGTGGEQYF. The CDR3 region has the DNA TGTGCCAGCAGCTTCACCGGGACAGGGGGCGAGCAGTACTTC.